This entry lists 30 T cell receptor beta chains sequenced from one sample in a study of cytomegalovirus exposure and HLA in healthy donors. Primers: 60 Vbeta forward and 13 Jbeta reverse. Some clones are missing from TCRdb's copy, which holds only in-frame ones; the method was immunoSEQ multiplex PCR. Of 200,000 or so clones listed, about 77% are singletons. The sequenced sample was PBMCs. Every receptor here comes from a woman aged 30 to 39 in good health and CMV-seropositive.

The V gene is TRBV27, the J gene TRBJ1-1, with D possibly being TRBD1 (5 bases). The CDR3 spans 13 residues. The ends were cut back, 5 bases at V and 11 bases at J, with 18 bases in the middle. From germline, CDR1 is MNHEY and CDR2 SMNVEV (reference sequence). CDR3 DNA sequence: TGTGCCAGCAGTCCCCGGGGGGTTCTGAGGGCTTTCTTT. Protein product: CASSPRGVLRAFF.

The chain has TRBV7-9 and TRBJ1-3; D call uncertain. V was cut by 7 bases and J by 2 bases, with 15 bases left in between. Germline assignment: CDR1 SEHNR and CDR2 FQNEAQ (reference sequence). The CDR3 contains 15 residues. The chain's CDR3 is CASTLLGRAGNTIYF. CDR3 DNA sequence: TGTGCCAGCACCCTTCTCGGGAGGGCTGGAAACACCATATATTTT.

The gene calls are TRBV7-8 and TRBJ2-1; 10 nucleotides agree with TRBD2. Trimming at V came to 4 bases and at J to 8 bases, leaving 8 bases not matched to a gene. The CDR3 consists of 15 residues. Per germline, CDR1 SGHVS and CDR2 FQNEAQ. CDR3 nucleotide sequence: TGTGCCAGCAGCTCCCAGCGGGAGGGGTCGTATGAGCAGTTCTTC. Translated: CASSSQREGSYEQFF.

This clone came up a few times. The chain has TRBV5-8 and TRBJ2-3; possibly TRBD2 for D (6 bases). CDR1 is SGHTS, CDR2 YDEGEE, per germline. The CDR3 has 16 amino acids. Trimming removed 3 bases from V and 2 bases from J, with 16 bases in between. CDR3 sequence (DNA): TGTGCCAGCAGCTGGGACTCCGGAGCCACCACAGATACGCAGTATTTT. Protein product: CASSWDSGATTDTQYF.

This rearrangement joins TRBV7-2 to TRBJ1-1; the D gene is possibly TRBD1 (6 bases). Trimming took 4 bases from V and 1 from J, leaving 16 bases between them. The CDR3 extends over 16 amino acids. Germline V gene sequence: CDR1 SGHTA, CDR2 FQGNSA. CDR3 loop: CASSSQGLRRNTEAFF. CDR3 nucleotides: TGTGCCAGCAGCTCCCAGGGGTTACGGAGGAACACTGAAGCTTTCTTT.

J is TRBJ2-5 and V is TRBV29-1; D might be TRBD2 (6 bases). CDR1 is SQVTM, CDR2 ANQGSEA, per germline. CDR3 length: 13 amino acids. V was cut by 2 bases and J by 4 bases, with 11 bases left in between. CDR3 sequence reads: CSVEIGGRETQYF. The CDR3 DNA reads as TGCAGCGTTGAAATCGGGGGAAGAGAGACCCAGTACTTC.

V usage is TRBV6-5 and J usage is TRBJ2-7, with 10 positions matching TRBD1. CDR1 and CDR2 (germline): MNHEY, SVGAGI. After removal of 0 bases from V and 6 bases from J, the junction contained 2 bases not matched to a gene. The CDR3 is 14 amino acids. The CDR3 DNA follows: TGTGCCAGCAGTTACTCAGACAGGGGGCGCGAGCAGTACTTC. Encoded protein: CASSYSDRGREQYF.

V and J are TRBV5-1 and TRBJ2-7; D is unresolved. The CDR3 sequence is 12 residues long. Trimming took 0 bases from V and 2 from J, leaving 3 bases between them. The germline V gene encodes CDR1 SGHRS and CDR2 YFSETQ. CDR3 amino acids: CASSLDTYEQYF. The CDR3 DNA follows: TGCGCCAGCAGCTTGGACACCTACGAGCAGTACTTC.

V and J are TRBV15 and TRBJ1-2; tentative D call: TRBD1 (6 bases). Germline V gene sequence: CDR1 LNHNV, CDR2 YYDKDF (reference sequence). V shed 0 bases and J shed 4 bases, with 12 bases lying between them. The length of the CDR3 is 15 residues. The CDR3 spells CATSRDRRGIYGYTF. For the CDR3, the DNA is TGTGCCACCAGCAGAGATCGAAGGGGGATCTATGGCTACACCTTC.

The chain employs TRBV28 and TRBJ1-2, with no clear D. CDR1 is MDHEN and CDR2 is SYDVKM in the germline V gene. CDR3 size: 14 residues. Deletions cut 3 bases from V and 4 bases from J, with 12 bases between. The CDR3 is CASSFGRIVYGYTF. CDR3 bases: TGTGCCAGCAGTTTCGGCAGGATAGTCTATGGCTACACCTTC.

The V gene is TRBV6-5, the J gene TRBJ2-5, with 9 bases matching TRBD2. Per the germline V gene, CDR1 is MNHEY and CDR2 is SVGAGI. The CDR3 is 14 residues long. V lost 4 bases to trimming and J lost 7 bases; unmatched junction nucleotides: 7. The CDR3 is CASSLETSGRTQYF. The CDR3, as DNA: TGTGCCAGCAGTTTAGAGACTAGCGGTAGGACCCAGTACTTC.

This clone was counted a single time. As DNA, the CDR3 is TGTGCCAGCAGCTTAAGGGAAAAGGGGGTGAATCAGCCCCAGCATTTT. It is translated as CASSLREKGVNQPQHF. The V gene is TRBV11-1, the J gene TRBJ1-5; weak D call: TRBD1 (6 bases). This CDR3 spans 16 amino acids. Per the germline V gene, CDR1 is SGHAT and CDR2 is FQDESV (reference sequence). The germline V and J ends were trimmed by 2 bases and 4 bases, with 15 bases remaining between them.

CDR3 amino acids: CASRTGAAFTDTQYF. Written as DNA, the CDR3 is TGTGCCAGCAGGACGGGAGCAGCGTTCACAGATACGCAGTATTTT. The chain couples TRBV2 to TRBJ2-3, with TRBD2 as a possible D gene (6 bases). CDR1 and CDR2 from the germline V gene are SNHLY and FYNNEI. The CDR3 totals 15 residues. With 6 bases removed from V and 2 bases from J, the gap between germline ends came to 15 bases.

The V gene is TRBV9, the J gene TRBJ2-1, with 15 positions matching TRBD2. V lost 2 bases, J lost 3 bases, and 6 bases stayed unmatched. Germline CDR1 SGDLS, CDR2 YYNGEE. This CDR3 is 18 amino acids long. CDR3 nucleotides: TGTGCCAGCAGCGTTTTGGGGGGACTAGCGGGAGGCTACAATGAGCAGTTCTTC. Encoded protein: CASSVLGGLAGGYNEQFF.

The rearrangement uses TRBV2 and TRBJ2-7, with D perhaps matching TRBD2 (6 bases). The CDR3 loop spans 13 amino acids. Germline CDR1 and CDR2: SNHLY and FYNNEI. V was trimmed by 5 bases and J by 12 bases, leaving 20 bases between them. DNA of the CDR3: TGTGCCAGCAGTTTCCGCCTTGACGGGAGCCTGTACTTC. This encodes CASSFRLDGSLYF.

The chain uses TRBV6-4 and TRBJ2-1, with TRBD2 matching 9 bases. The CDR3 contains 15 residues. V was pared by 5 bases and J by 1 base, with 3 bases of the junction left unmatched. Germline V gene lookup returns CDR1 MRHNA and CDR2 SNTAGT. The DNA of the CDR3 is TGTGCCAGCAGTTTAGCGGGGGAGTCCTACAATGAGCAGTTCTTC. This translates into CASSLAGESYNEQFF.

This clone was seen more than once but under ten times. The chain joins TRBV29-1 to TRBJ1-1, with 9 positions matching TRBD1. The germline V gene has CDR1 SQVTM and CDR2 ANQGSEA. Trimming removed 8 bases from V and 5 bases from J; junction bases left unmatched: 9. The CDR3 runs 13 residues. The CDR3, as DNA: TGCAGCACCTCGACAGGGGGGAATACTGAAGCTTTCTTT. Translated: CSTSTGGNTEAFF.

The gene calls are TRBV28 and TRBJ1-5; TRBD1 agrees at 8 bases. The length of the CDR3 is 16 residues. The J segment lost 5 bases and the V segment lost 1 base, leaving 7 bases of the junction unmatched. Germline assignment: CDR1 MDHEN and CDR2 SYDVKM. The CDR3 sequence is CASSLSSRGLDQPQHF. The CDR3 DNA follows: TGTGCCAGCAGTTTATCTTCCAGGGGGCTGGATCAGCCCCAGCATTTT.

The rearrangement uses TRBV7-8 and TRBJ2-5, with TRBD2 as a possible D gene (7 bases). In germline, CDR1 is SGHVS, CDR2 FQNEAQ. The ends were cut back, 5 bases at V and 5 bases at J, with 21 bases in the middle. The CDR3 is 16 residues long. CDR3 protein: CASSHLGQRDKETQYF. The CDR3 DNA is TGTGCCAGCAGCCATTTGGGGCAGCGGGACAAGGAGACCCAGTACTTC.

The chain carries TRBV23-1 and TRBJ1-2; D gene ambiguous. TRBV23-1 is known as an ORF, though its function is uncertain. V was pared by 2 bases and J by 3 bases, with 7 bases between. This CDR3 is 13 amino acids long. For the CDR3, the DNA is TGCGCCAGCAGTCAACCTCGGTACTATGGCTACACCTTC. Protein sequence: CASSQPRYYGYTF.

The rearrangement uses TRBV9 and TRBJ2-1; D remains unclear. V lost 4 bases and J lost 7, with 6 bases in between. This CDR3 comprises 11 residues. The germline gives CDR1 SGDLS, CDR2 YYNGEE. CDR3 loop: CASSLANEQFF. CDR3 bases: TGTGCCAGCAGCTTAGCTAATGAGCAGTTCTTC.

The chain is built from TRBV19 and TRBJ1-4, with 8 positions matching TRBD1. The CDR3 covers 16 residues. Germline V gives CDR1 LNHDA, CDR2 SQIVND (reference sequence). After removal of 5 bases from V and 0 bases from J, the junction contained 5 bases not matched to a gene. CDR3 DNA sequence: TGTGCCAGTAGTGTGACAGGGGATCCAACTAATGAAAAACTGTTTTTT. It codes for CASSVTGDPTNEKLFF.

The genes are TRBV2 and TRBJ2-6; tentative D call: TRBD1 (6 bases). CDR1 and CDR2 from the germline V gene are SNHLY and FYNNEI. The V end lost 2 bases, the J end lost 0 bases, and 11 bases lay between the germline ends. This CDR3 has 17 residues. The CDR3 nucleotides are TGTGCCAGCAGTGAAAGACAGGCTTACTCTGGGGCCAACGTCCTGACTTTC. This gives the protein CASSERQAYSGANVLTF.

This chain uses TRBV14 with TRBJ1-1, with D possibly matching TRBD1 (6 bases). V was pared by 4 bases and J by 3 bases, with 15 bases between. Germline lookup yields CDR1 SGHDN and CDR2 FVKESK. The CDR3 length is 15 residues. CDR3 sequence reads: CASSRDTRADTEAFF. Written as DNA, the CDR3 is TGTGCCAGCAGCCGGGACACGAGGGCGGACACTGAAGCTTTCTTT.

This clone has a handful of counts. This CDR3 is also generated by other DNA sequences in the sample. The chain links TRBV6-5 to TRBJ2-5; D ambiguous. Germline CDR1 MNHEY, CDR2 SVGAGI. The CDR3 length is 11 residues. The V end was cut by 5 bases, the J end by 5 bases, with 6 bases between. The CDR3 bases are TGTGCCAGCAGTACCCGGGAGACCCAGTACTTC. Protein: CASSTRETQYF.

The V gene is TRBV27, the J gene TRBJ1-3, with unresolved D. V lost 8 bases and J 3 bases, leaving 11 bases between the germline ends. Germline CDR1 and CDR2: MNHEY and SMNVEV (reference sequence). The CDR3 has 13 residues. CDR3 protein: CASHDGDGNTIYF. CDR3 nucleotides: TGTGCCAGCCATGACGGGGATGGAAACACCATATATTTT.

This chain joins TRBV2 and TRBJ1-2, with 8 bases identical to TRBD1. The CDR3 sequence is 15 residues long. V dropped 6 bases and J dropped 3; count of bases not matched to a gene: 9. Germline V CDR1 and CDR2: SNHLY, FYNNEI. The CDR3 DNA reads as TGTGCCAGCAGCCTGACAGGGGCGAAGGACTATGGCTACACCTTC. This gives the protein CASSLTGAKDYGYTF.

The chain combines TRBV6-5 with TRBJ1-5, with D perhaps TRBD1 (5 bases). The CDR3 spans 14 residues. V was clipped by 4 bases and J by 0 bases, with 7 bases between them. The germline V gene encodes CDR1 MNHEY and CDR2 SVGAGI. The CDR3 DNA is TGTGCCAGCAGTTCAGGGCGTAGCAATCAGCCCCAGCATTTT. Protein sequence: CASSSGRSNQPQHF.

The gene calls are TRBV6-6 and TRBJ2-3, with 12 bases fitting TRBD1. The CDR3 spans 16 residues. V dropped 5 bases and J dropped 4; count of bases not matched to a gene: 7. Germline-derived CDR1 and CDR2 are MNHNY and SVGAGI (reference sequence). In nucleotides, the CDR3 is TGTGCCAGCAGTCAAAGGGACAGGGGGCGTCCAGATACGCAGTATTTT. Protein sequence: CASSQRDRGRPDTQYF.

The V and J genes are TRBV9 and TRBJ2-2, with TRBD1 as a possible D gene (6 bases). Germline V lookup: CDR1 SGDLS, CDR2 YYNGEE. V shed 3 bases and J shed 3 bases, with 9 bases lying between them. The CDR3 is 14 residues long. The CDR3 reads CASSGGTHTGELFF. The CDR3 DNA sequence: TGTGCCAGCAGCGGAGGGACACACACCGGGGAGCTGTTTTTT.